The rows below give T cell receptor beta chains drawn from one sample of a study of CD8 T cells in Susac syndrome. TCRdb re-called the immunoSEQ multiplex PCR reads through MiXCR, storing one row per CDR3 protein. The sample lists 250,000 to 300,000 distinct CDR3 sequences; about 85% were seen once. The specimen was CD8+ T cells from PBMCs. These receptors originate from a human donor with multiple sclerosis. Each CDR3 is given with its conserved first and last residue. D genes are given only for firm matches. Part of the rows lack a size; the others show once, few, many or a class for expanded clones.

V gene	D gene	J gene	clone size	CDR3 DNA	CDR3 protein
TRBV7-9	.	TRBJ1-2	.	TGTGCCAGCAGCTTCCCTGGGGCCTCCCGCGGAGGCAACTATGGCTACACCTTC	CASSFPGASRGGNYGYTF
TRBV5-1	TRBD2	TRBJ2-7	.	TGCGCCAGCAGCGGTACATCTAGCGGGAGTTCTTACGAGCAGTACTTC	CASSGTSSGSSYEQYF
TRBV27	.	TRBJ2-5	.	TGTGCCAGCAGTATCCTAAGGGGAGTGGGAAGAGAGACCCAGTACTTC	CASSILRGVGRETQYF
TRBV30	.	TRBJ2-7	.	TGTGCCTGGAAGACGGGGTCCTACGAGCAGTACTTC	CAWKTGSYEQYF
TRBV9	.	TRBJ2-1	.	TGTGCCAGCAGCCCGCTGGAACTACATATGGAGCAGTTCTTC	CASSPLELHMEQFF
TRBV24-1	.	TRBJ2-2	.	TGTGCCACCAGTGATTTGGAACGGCGCACCCAGGGCACCGGGGAGCTGTTTTTT	CATSDLERRTQGTGELFF
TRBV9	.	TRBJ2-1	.	TGTGCCAGCAGCTCTAAAACGGAGCAGTTCTTC	CASSSKTEQFF
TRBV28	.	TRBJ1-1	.	TGTGCCAGCAGTTGGGAAGGGGACCTACGAGAAGCTTTCTTT	CASSWEGDLREAFF
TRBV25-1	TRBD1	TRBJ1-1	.	TGTGCCAGCAGTCTCCAGGGGGCGAGCACTGAAGCTTTCTTT	CASSLQGASTEAFF
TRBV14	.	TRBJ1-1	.	TGTGCCAGCAGCCAAAGTTCCGGGACGGCTGAAGCTTTCTTT	CASSQSSGTAEAFF
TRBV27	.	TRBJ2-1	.	TGTGCCAGCAGTTTTTCCGCTTCCTCCTACAATGAGCAGTTCTTC	CASSFSASSYNEQFF
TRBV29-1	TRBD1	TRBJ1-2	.	TGCAGCGCTTCGGGTACAGGGGAGGACGGCTACACCTTC	CSASGTGEDGYTF
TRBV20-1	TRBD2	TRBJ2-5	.	TGCAGTGCCCAGACTAGCGAACGGCAAGAGACCCAGTACTTC	CSAQTSERQETQYF
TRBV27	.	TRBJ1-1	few	TGTGCCAGCAGTTTAGGCATGAACACTGAAGCTTTCTTT	CASSLGMNTEAFF
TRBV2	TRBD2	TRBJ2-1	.	TGTGCCAGCAGTAGCGGGGTCCCTCACTCCTACAATGAGCAGTTCTTC	CASSSGVPHSYNEQFF
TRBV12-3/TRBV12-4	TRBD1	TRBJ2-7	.	TGTGCCAGCAGTCCGAACCTCGGGACAGGGGGCTTCTACGAGCAGTACTTC	CASSPNLGTGGFYEQYF
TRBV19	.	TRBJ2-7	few	TGTGCCAGTAGTCCCACAGGCGGGCTTGAGCAGTACTTC	CASSPTGGLEQYF
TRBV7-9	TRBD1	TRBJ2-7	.	TGTGCCAGCAGCTCCCGGGACAGATCGAACTACGAGCAGTACTTC	CASSSRDRSNYEQYF
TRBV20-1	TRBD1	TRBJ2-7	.	TGCAGTGCTAGGTGGACAGGGGGGCCCTACGAGCAGTACTTC	CSARWTGGPYEQYF
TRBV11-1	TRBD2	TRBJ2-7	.	TGTGCCAGCAGCTTCAGGCGGGAGGGCCTCGACGAGCAGTACTTC	CASSFRREGLDEQYF
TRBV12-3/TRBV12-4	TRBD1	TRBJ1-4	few	TGTGCCAGCAGTTTAAGCAGGGGGCTGGGAACTAATGAAAAACTGTTTTTT	CASSLSRGLGTNEKLFF
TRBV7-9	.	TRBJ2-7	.	TGTGCCAGCAGCTCTCATTCGCAGGGAGTCCCCTACGAGCAGTACTTC	CASSSHSQGVPYEQYF
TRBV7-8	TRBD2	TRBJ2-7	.	TGTGCCAGCAGCTTAGGACTAGCGTCCTACGAGCAGTACTTC	CASSLGLASYEQYF
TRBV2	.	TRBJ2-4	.	TGTGCCACTGGGGCCAAAAACATTCAGTACTTC	CATGAKNIQYF
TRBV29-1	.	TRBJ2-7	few	TGCAGCGTTGAACCCTTGTCGACAGATAGCTACGAGCAGTACTTC	CSVEPLSTDSYEQYF
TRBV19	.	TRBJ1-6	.	TGTGCCAGTAGGCCGGGACGGGCGAATTCACCCCTCCACTTT	CASRPGRANSPLHF
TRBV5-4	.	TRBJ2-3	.	TGTGCCAGCAGCTACCCCCACGGGGGCTTGCCAGATACGCAGTATTTT	CASSYPHGGLPDTQYF
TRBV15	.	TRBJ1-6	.	TGTGCCACCAGCAGAGGAAGAATGAGTTCACCCCTCCACTTT	CATSRGRMSSPLHF
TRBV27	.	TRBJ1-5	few	TGTGCCAGCAGTTCCCCGGGTTGGCCCCAGCATTTT	CASSSPGWPQHF
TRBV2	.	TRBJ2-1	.	TGTGCCAGCAGTGTAGTCTGGCGCGAGTCTAATGAGCAGTTCTTC	CASSVVWRESNEQFF
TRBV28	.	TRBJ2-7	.	TGTGCCAGCAAAATTGTGACAGCACCCGTCTACGAGCAGTACTTC	CASKIVTAPVYEQYF
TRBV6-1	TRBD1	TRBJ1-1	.	TGTGCCAGCAATAACGGACAGGGGGAAGGGAACACTGAAGCTTTCTTT	CASNNGQGEGNTEAFF
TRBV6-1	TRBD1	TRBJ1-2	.	TGTGCCAGCAGTGAGGACAGGGGGCAGGGCTACACCTTC	CASSEDRGQGYTF
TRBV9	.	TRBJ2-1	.	TGTGCCAGCAGCGGGAGCGGTCCTGAGCAGTTCTTC	CASSGSGPEQFF
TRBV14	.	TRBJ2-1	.	TGTGCCAGCAGCCACAGAAAGAGAGAGCAGTTCTTC	CASSHRKREQFF
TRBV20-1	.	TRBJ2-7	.	TGCAGTGCTAAGAGCCGGGCTAGCGTGGGCTACGAGCAGTACTTC	CSAKSRASVGYEQYF
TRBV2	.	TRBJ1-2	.	TGTGCCAGCAGACTCGTTTGGGGCTACACCTTC	CASRLVWGYTF
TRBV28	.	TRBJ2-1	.	TGTGCCAGCAGTTTAGCCGGACCGGGCCACGAGCAGTTCTTC	CASSLAGPGHEQFF
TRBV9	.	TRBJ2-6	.	TGTGCCAGCAGCGTAGAGCCGGGCAAACCGTCGTTCGGGGCCAACGTCCTGACTTTC	CASSVEPGKPSFGANVLTF
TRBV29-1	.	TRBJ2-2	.	TGCAGCGTTGGTCGGGGGAACACCGGGGAGCTGTTTTTT	CSVGRGNTGELFF
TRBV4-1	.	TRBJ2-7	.	TGCGCCAGCAGTTGGCTTAGGTCCGCCGAGCAGTACTTC	CASSWLRSAEQYF
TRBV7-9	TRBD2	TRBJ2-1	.	TGTGCCGGCAGCTTACCCGGGACTAGCGCTACCCGCCGGGATGAGCAGTTCTTC	CAGSLPGTSATRRDEQFF
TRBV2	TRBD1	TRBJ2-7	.	TGTGCCAGCAGGCAACAGGGGGAAGTGTACGAGCAGTACTTC	CASRQQGEVYEQYF
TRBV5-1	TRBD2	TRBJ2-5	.	TGCGCCAGCAGTTATGGACTAGCGGGACTGTACCAAGAGACCCAGTACTTC	CASSYGLAGLYQETQYF
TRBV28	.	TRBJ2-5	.	TGTGCCAGCAGCACCCGGGGGAAGATGATTTGGTGGGGAGAGACCCAGTACTTC	CASSTRGKMIWWGETQYF
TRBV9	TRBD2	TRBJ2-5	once	TGTGCCAGCAGCGTCGGGACTAGCGGTTTCGGGGAGACCCAGTACTTC	CASSVGTSGFGETQYF
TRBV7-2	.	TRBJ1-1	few	TGTGCCAGCAGCTTAGACAGGAACACTGAAGCTTTCTTT	CASSLDRNTEAFF
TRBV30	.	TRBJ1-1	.	TGTGCCTGGAAGGTTCGGGGGATGAACACTGAAGCTTTCTTT	CAWKVRGMNTEAFF
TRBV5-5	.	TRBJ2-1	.	TGTGCCAGCAGCTTATCCGACCCAGACGATAAGCAGTTCTTC	CASSLSDPDDKQFF
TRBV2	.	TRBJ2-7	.	TGTGCCAGCAGGTGGACGGAGTCTTACGAGCAGTACTTC	CASRWTESYEQYF
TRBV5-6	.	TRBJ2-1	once	TGTGCCAGCAACCAAAAGGACCGCCTCTACAATGAGCAGTTCTTC	CASNQKDRLYNEQFF
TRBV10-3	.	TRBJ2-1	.	TGTGCCATCTCATACGGCTCCTACAATGAGCAGTTCTTC	CAISYGSYNEQFF
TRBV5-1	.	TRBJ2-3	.	TGCGCCAGCAGGGGCGGATTCACAGATACGCAGTATTTT	CASRGGFTDTQYF
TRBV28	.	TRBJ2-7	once	TGTGCCAGCAGTTTAGGCCCCTGGGCGGTTGAGCAGTACTTC	CASSLGPWAVEQYF